One sample yielded the 17 T cell receptor beta chains listed below, sequenced in a study of shared T cell receptors in the human thymus. Method: immunoSEQ multiplex PCR; TCRdb's copy keeps in-frame clones and lacks some. This repertoire shows 540,000 or so clones, around 78% found once; its top ten account for roughly 0.013%. These same records also appear under a second study, on human thymus T cells.

The sequencing input was thymocytes. Receptor source: a boy less than two years old with a congenital heart defect.

The genes are TRBV7-9 and TRBJ2-5, with D tentatively TRBD2 (5 bases). CDR3 length: 16 residues. V lost 1 base and J lost 4, with 16 bases in between. Per germline, CDR1 SEHNR and CDR2 FQNEAQ (reference sequence). CDR3 bases: TGTGCCAGCAGCTTAGTTGAAGCGGCGCAGGCAGAGACCCAGTACTTC. Translation gives CASSLVEAAQAETQYF.

This clone was counted between two and nine times. The chain is built from TRBV7-9 and TRBJ1-4; D not resolved. This CDR3 is 15 amino acids long. V lost 0 bases, J lost 6 bases, and 11 bases lay in between. Per germline, CDR1 SEHNR and CDR2 FQNEAQ (reference sequence). CDR3 amino acids: CASSLAGERDEKLFF. In DNA, the CDR3 is TGTGCCAGCAGCTTAGCGGGCGAGAGGGATGAAAAACTGTTTTTT. Using reference TRBV7-9 and TRBJ1-4 for the parts outside the CDR3, the full variable domain is DTGVSQNPRHKITKRGQNVTFRCDPISEHNRLYWYRQTLGQGPEFLTYFQNEAQLEKSRLLSDRFSAERPKGSFSTLEIQRTEQGDSAMYLCASSLAGERDEKLFFGSGTQLSVL.

The chain combines TRBV5-6 with TRBJ1-2; 7 bases match TRBD1. The CDR3 is made up of 15 amino acids. J gave up 0 bases and V 2 bases, and 4 bases lay outside the gene matches. CDR1 and CDR2 from the germline V gene are SGHDT and YYEEEE. CDR3 in amino acids: CASSLRDRSNYGYTF. The CDR3 bases are TGTGCCAGCAGCTTACGGGACAGATCTAACTATGGCTACACCTTC.

The rearrangement uses TRBV2 and TRBJ2-7, with 9 bases lining up with TRBD1. The CDR3 has 13 amino acids. The J segment lost 4 bases and the V segment lost 6 bases, leaving 4 bases of the junction unmatched. Looked up from germline, CDR1 is SNHLY and CDR2 is FYNNEI. The CDR3 DNA reads TGTGCCAGCAGCGGGACAGGGTGGTACGAGCAGTACTTC. Protein product: CASSGTGWYEQYF.

This rearrangement joins TRBV5-1 to TRBJ2-1; 7 bases are shared with TRBD2. This CDR3 is 13 amino acids long. Germline V gives CDR1 SGHRS, CDR2 YFSETQ. Trimming cost V 2 bases and J 9 bases; bases outside gene matches: 5. CDR3 residues: CASSFRTSGEQFF. DNA for the CDR3: TGCGCCAGCAGCTTCAGGACTAGTGGTGAGCAGTTCTTC.

This chain joins TRBV2 and TRBJ2-3, with TRBD2 matching 11 bases. CDR1 and CDR2 (germline): SNHLY, FYNNEI. The length of the CDR3 is 16 residues. The trim removed 6 bases at V and 2 bases at J, leaving 7 bases unmatched. CDR3: CASRAGLAENTDTQYF. In DNA form, the CDR3 reads TGTGCCAGCAGAGCGGGACTAGCGGAGAACACAGATACGCAGTATTTT.

The V call is TRBV27, the J call TRBJ1-2, with 12 bases matching TRBD1. This CDR3 spans 13 amino acids. Per germline, CDR1 MNHEY and CDR2 SMNVEV (reference sequence). V was clipped by 2 bases and J by 8 bases; unmatched bases: 0. In nucleotides, the CDR3 is TGTGCCAGCAGTTTAGGGACAGGGGGCGGCTACACCTTC. This codes for CASSLGTGGGYTF.

The chain joins TRBV19 to TRBJ2-5; 9 bases fit TRBD2. V lost 10 bases, J lost 5 bases, and 17 bases stayed unmatched. This CDR3 region has 16 residues. Germline assignment: CDR1 LNHDA and CDR2 SQIVND (reference sequence). Here the CDR3 reads CATDTVAGAGMETQYF. For the CDR3, the DNA is TGTGCCACCGACACCGTAGCGGGAGCGGGTATGGAGACCCAGTACTTC.

The chain carries TRBV4-2 and TRBJ2-5, with 8 bases that match TRBD2. The CDR3 runs to 18 residues. V trimming: 3 bases; J trimming: 1 base; junction bases outside the gene matches: 13. Germline assignment: CDR1 LGHNA and CDR2 YNFKEQ. The CDR3 DNA reads as TGTGCCAGCAGCCAGGCCCATAGCGGGAAAGGGGGCCAAGAGACCCAGTACTTC. The encoded protein is CASSQAHSGKGGQETQYF.

The rearrangement links TRBV18 to TRBJ2-3, with TRBD2 identical over 11 bases. CDR3 length equals 14 residues. J was trimmed by 13 bases and V by 1 base; bases with no gene match: 7. Germline CDR1 KGHSH, CDR2 LQKENI. For the CDR3, the DNA is TGTGCCAGCTCACCACAACTAGCGGGAGAGTATAAGTATTTT. This encodes CASSPQLAGEYKYF.

V is TRBV28 and J is TRBJ1-4; D unresolved. CDR1 and CDR2 (germline): MDHEN, SYDVKM. This CDR3 has 16 residues. V dropped 2 bases and J dropped 8 bases, with 18 bases sitting between them. This chain's CDR3 is CASSLKRRGSAEKLFF. CDR3 sequence (DNA): TGTGCCAGCAGTTTAAAAAGGCGGGGATCCGCGGAAAAACTGTTTTTT.

V is TRBV4-3 and J is TRBJ1-1; D unclear. Per the germline V gene, CDR1 is LGHNA and CDR2 is YSLEER. The CDR3 covers 13 residues. Trimming removed 1 base at V and 5 bases at J, with 8 bases between. The CDR3 sequence is CASSQVGGTEAFF. The CDR3 DNA reads as TGCGCCAGCAGCCAAGTTGGCGGGACTGAAGCTTTCTTT.

This sequence joins TRBV13 and TRBJ2-7; TRBD2 matches at 8 bases. Germline lookup yields CDR1 PRHDT and CDR2 FYEKMQ (reference sequence). The ends lost 2 bases at V and 4 bases at J; junction bases unmatched: 10. The CDR3 runs to 16 residues. CDR3 DNA: TGTGCCAGCAGCTTACCAAAAGGACTAGCTTGTTACGAGCAGTACTTC. This encodes CASSLPKGLACYEQYF.

This chain joins TRBV4-2 and TRBJ1-2; TRBD1 might be the D (6 bases). The CDR3 length is 15 residues. Trimming cost V 1 base and J 2 bases, with 11 bases left between them. CDR1 and CDR2 from the germline V gene are LGHNA and YNFKEQ. CDR3 coding DNA: TGTGCCAGCAGCCAAGGGCCCGGGACAAACTATGGCTACACCTTC. This gives the protein CASSQGPGTNYGYTF.

The chain has TRBV9 and TRBJ1-3; weak D call: TRBD1 (5 bases). This CDR3 has 16 amino acids. Germline-derived CDR1 and CDR2 are SGDLS and YYNGEE. Between the trimmed V and J ends, which lost 0 bases and 0 bases, there was a span of 10 bases. The CDR3 nucleotides read TGTGCCAGCAGCGTAGGGGGCGAGAGCTCTGGAAACACCATATATTTT. Amino acid sequence: CASSVGGESSGNTIYF.

This clone has more than one count but fewer than ten. The gene calls are TRBV5-5 and TRBJ2-7, with 7 bases identical to TRBD2. With 0 bases clipped from V and 4 bases from J, the junction kept 4 bases outside the gene matches. Germline V gene lookup returns CDR1 SGHKS and CDR2 YYEKEE (reference sequence). The CDR3 extends over 14 amino acids. The CDR3 region is CASSLGLAQYEQYF. CDR3 coding DNA: TGTGCCAGCAGCTTGGGACTAGCCCAGTACGAGCAGTACTTC. Looking up the rest from reference TRBV5-5 and TRBJ2-7 gives the full variable domain: DAGVTQSPTHLIKTRGQQVTLRCSPISGHKSVSWYQQVLGQGPQFIFQYYEKEERGRGNFPDRFSARQFPNYSSELNVNALLLGDSALYLCASSLGLAQYEQYFGPGTRLTVT.

This chain uses TRBV11-2 with TRBJ2-5; TRBD2 might be the D (6 bases). Germline CDR1 and CDR2: SGHAT and FQNNGV. The CDR3 covers 14 residues. Trimming stripped 0 bases from V and 7 bases from J, with 12 bases between. As DNA, the CDR3 is TGTGCCAGCAGCTTAGATAAGGGAGCGGGGACCCAGTACTTC. This translates into CASSLDKGAGTQYF.